These 23 T cell receptor beta chains were sequenced from one sample in a study of T cell responses to AZD1222 COVID-19 vaccine. TCRdb keeps only in-frame clones here, not all; method: immunoSEQ multiplex PCR. Seen here are over 85,000 clones, about 85% observed once, and the top ten hold under 3.5%. Sequencing was performed on peripheral blood, taken on day 0 of AZD1222 vaccination. The receptor set was obtained from an adult in good health.

V is TRBV18 and J is TRBJ2-2; 7 bases agree with TRBD1. There are 15 residues in the CDR3. Germline CDR1 is KGHSH and CDR2 is LQKENI. V shed 2 bases, J shed 5 bases, and the junction held 5 bases outside the gene matches. CDR3 DNA sequence: TGTGCCAGCTCACCATTGCCGGGACAGACCGGGGAGCTGTTTTTT. It is translated as CASSPLPGQTGELFF.

The chain is built from TRBV7-2 and TRBJ1-4, with TRBD1 identical over 7 bases. The CDR3 contains 14 residues. CDR1 and CDR2 (germline): SGHTA, FQGNSA. Germline trimming cut 5 bases from V and 5 bases from J; bases unmatched to any gene: 5. The CDR3 DNA sequence: TGTGCCAGCAGCCGCGGGACAGCAAATGAAAAACTGTTTTTT. This encodes CASSRGTANEKLFF.

The chain employs TRBV18 and TRBJ2-3; tentative D call: TRBD2 (5 bases). There are 16 residues in the CDR3. CDR1 is KGHSH and CDR2 is LQKENI in the germline V gene. The V and J ends lost 3 bases and 4 bases respectively, with 17 bases between them. CDR3 residues: CASSPNTGVGPDTQYF. The CDR3 DNA is TGTGCCAGCTCACCTAACACCGGGGTCGGCCCAGATACGCAGTATTTT. Combining the CDR3 with reference TRBV18 and TRBJ2-3 gives the whole variable domain NAGVMQNPRHLVRRRGQEARLRCSPMKGHSHVYWYRQLPEEGLKFMVYLQKENIIDESGMPKERFSAEFPKEGPSILRIQQVVRGDSAAYFCASSPNTGVGPDTQYFGPGTRLTVL.

This clone has only a few counts. The chain has TRBV14 and TRBJ1-6; D is unresolved. Germline CDR1 is SGHDN and CDR2 is FVKESK. The ends were cut back, 4 bases at V and 7 bases at J, with 8 bases in the middle. The CDR3 runs to 13 residues. The CDR3 coding sequence is TGTGCCAGCAGCCTCAGGAGGAATTCACCCCTCCACTTT. Amino acid sequence: CASSLRRNSPLHF.

This clone was seen many times. The rearrangement uses TRBV3-1 (or the pseudogene TRBV3-2) and TRBJ1-2, with D possibly matching TRBD1 (5 bases). This CDR3 has 15 residues. Germline assignment: CDR1 LGHDT and CDR2 YNNKEL (reference sequence). V was cut by 0 bases and J by 7 bases, with 15 bases left in between. The CDR3 is CASSQDGAGGSGYTF. The CDR3 nucleotides are TGTGCCAGCAGCCAAGATGGGGCGGGCGGGAGTGGCTACACCTTC.

V is TRBV25-1 and J is TRBJ1-4, with TRBD1 as a possible D gene (6 bases). Trimming took off 3 bases at V and 4 bases at J, with 12 bases between the two ends. The CDR3 loop spans 15 amino acids. Germline loops: CDR1 MGHDK, CDR2 SYGVNS. DNA of the CDR3: TGTGCCAGCAGTGAGCTGGACAGCTATAATGAAAAACTGTTTTTT. This codes for CASSELDSYNEKLFF.

The V and J genes are TRBV7-9 and TRBJ2-7; D possibly corresponds to TRBD1 (6 bases). The CDR3 contains 13 residues. CDR1 and CDR2 from the germline V gene are SEHNR and FQNEAQ (reference sequence). Trimming removed 5 bases from V and 2 bases from J, with 10 bases in between. The CDR3 DNA is TGTGCCAGCAGCAGTGGACAGACCTACGAGCAGTACTTC. This encodes CASSSGQTYEQYF.

The gene calls are TRBV9 and TRBJ1-6; D gene uncertain. This CDR3 region has 15 residues. Trimming stripped 4 bases from V and 9 bases from J, with 17 bases between. The germline V gene encodes CDR1 SGDLS and CDR2 YYNGEE. CDR3 in amino acids: CASSPGNRRLSPLHF. The CDR3 DNA reads TGTGCCAGCAGCCCCGGGAACAGACGCCTTTCACCCCTCCACTTT.

The genes are TRBV25-1 and TRBJ1-1; 7 bases are shared with TRBD1. Germline V gene lookup returns CDR1 MGHDK and CDR2 SYGVNS. This CDR3 has 14 residues. J was trimmed by 0 bases and V by 8 bases; bases with no gene match: 6. The CDR3 nucleotides are TGTGCCAGCGGGGACAGCAGAATGAACACTGAAGCTTTCTTT. This translates into CASGDSRMNTEAFF. Full variable domain (remainder filled in from reference TRBV25-1 and TRBJ1-1): EADIYQTPRYLVIGTGKKITLECSQTMGHDKMYWYQQDPGMELHLIHYSYGVNSTEKGDLSSESTVSRIRTEHFPLTLESARPSHTSQYLCASGDSRMNTEAFFGQGTRLTVV.

Relative to its sample, this clone is medium-sized (0.01 to 0.1%). The rearrangement uses TRBV2 and TRBJ1-6, with D unresolved. CDR3 length: 15 residues. The germline gives CDR1 SNHLY, CDR2 FYNNEI. V lost 5 bases to trimming and J lost 7 bases, with 15 bases between them. Here the CDR3 DNA reads TGTGCCAGCAGTCCCCGTAGCCCTGGGAATTCACCCCTCCACTTT. Its translation: CASSPRSPGNSPLHF.

The chain is built from TRBV7-9 and TRBJ1-4; a possible D gene is TRBD1 (5 bases). CDR3 length equals 13 residues. V lost 3 bases to trimming and J lost 8 bases, with 10 bases between them. Germline values: CDR1 SEHNR, CDR2 FQNEAQ (reference sequence). Here the CDR3 reads CASSFGTSEKLFF. The DNA for the CDR3 is TGTGCCAGCAGCTTCGGGACGTCCGAAAAACTGTTTTTT.

The genes are TRBV5-3 and TRBJ1-6; 9 bases agree with TRBD1. TRBV5-3 is filed as an ORF, its function uncertain. The CDR3 totals 15 residues. The V segment lost 5 bases and the J segment 8 bases; nucleotides outside the gene matches: 8. The DNA of the CDR3 is TGTGCCAGAAGAACTCACCGGGACAGGGATTCACCCCTCCACTTT. Translation: CARRTHRDRDSPLHF.

The gene calls are TRBV21-1 and TRBJ2-7; the table's D gene call, TRBD1, was not cross checked with the DNA. TRBV21-1 is a recognized pseudogene. The CDR3 consists of 10 residues. The DNA for the CDR3 is TGTGCCAGCAGAAGACAGGGGTCGAACTTC. Translating it yields CASRRQGSNF.

The chain couples TRBV6-5 to TRBJ1-2; D is perhaps TRBD1 (6 bases). The V end lost 7 bases, the J end lost 1 base, and 16 bases lay between the germline ends. There are 15 residues in the CDR3. Germline lookup yields CDR1 MNHEY and CDR2 SVGAGI. The CDR3 protein is CASNNRDTYNYGYTF. CDR3 DNA: TGTGCCAGCAACAACCGGGACACCTATAACTATGGCTACACCTTC.

This chain connects TRBV7-8 to TRBJ1-3; D may be TRBD1 (5 bases). V gave up 7 bases and J gave up 0 bases, with 16 bases separating them. The CDR3 contains 16 residues. CDR1 is SGHVS and CDR2 is FQNEAQ in the germline V gene. For the CDR3, the DNA is TGTGCCAGCACCCAGGGTCTACAGAACTCTGGAAACACCATATATTTT. Its protein is CASTQGLQNSGNTIYF.

This chain links TRBV28 with TRBJ1-2; tentative D call: TRBD1 (6 bases). The CDR3 extends over 14 amino acids. The V gene lost 6 bases and the J gene lost 4 bases, with 15 bases spanning the gap. CDR1 is MDHEN, CDR2 SYDVKM, per germline. CDR3 loop: CASRPNRVAYGYTF. The CDR3 DNA reads TGTGCCAGCAGGCCTAACAGGGTAGCCTATGGCTACACCTTC.

V usage is TRBV5-5 and J usage is TRBJ2-5, with TRBD1 as a possible D gene (5 bases). In germline, CDR1 is SGHKS, CDR2 YYEKEE (reference sequence). The CDR3 runs to 14 residues. Trimming removed 4 bases at V and 1 base at J, with 11 bases between. In DNA form, the CDR3 reads TGTGCCAGCAGCAGGGGCCTTTCCCAAGAGACCCAGTACTTC. Amino acids: CASSRGLSQETQYF. Based on the CDR3 plus reference TRBV5-5 and TRBJ2-5, the full variable domain is DAGVTQSPTHLIKTRGQQVTLRCSPISGHKSVSWYQQVLGQGPQFIFQYYEKEERGRGNFPDRFSARQFPNYSSELNVNALLLGDSALYLCASSRGLSQETQYFGPGTRLLVL.

The count of this clone is one. The chain joins TRBV18 to TRBJ2-7, with a possible D match to TRBD1 (6 bases). V gave up 2 bases and J gave up 3 bases, with 11 bases separating them. Germline V CDR1 and CDR2: KGHSH, LQKENI. This CDR3 contains 14 residues. The CDR3 reads CASSPGTGNYEQYF. The CDR3 coding sequence is TGTGCCAGCTCACCAGGAACAGGGAACTACGAGCAGTACTTC.

This clone was found many times. The J gene is TRBJ1-1, the V gene TRBV6-5; TRBD1 is a possible D gene (5 bases). Germline CDR1 MNHEY, CDR2 SVGAGI. Trimming cost V 2 bases and J 10 bases, with 14 bases left between them. The CDR3 is made up of 13 amino acids. This chain's CDR3 is CASSYGSQGRAFF. In DNA form, the CDR3 reads TGTGCCAGCAGTTACGGTTCTCAGGGTAGAGCTTTCTTT.

The chain carries TRBV21-1 and TRBJ2-1; TRBD1 was called by the table and not checked on the DNA. TRBV21-1 is a recognized pseudogene. The length of the CDR3 is 17 residues. CDR3 amino acids: CASSKGYRGLVYNEQFF. The CDR3 coding sequence is TGTGCCAGCAGCAAAGGTTATAGGGGGCTTGTGTACAATGAGCAGTTCTTC.

The chain is built from TRBV5-6 and TRBJ2-7, with 8 positions matching TRBD1. The CDR3 has 15 residues. J gave up 1 base and V 5 bases, and 8 bases lay outside the gene matches. CDR1 and CDR2 (germline): SGHDT, YYEEEE. This CDR3 reads CASSYGTGASYEQYF. The CDR3 bases are TGTGCCAGCAGTTATGGGACAGGCGCTTCCTACGAGCAGTACTTC.

The chain carries TRBV27 and TRBJ1-2; 10 bases line up with TRBD1. This CDR3 has 15 residues. J gave up 8 bases and V 4 bases, and 10 bases lay outside the gene matches. Germline V gene data show CDR1 as MNHEY and CDR2 as SMNVEV (reference sequence). The CDR3 sequence: CASSSGTGAHRGYTF. For the CDR3, the DNA is TGTGCCAGCAGTTCAGGGACAGGGGCCCATCGGGGCTACACCTTC.

The CDR3 DNA follows: TGCGCCAGCAGTGAGAGGGTGAACTCTGGAAACACCATATATTTT. Its translation is CASSERVNSGNTIYF. The gene calls are TRBV10-2 and TRBJ1-3; D not certain. CDR1 is WSHSY, CDR2 SAAADI, per germline. The CDR3 runs 15 residues. V was trimmed by 2 bases and J by 0 bases, leaving 8 bases between them.